The rows below give T cell receptor beta chains drawn from one sample of a study of Tregs in tolerant kidney transplant recipients. Generated by immunoSEQ multiplex PCR, the TCRdb table keeps only in-frame clones and is missing some. The sample yields about 240,000 clones, around 82% seen once. Input material: CD4+ T cells from blood. Receptors were obtained from a human donor in good health. The CDR3 runs from the conserved cysteine through the conserved F or W. Each record gives: clone size, J gene, V gene, CDR3 protein. Some rows mark clone size as missing; the rest say once, few, many or name a class of expanded clone.

-	TRBJ2-3	TRBV6-1	CASRRGTGNNTQYF
-	TRBJ2-7	TRBV10-2	CASSESSGVYEQYF
-	TRBJ2-3	TRBV27	CASSFGLASTDTQYF
once	TRBJ2-5	TRBV11-2	CASSWDGKETQYF
-	TRBJ1-2	TRBV9	CASSERAGAGYTF
-	TRBJ2-7	TRBV19	CASSIAGLAYEQYF
-	TRBJ1-1	TRBV5-1	CASSLGIANTEAFF
-	TRBJ1-1	TRBV4-2	CASSQGDRSNTEAFF
few	TRBJ2-1	TRBV6-1	CASSENPGNYNEQFF
-	TRBJ2-7	TRBV10-2	CASSESAYEQYF
-	TRBJ1-3	TRBV11-2	CALRGSPGNTIYF
-	TRBJ1-4	TRBV5-1	CASSVGTGEEKLFF
-	TRBJ1-3	TRBV5-6	CASSLNRALRGNTIYF